The rows below give T cell receptor beta chains drawn from one sample of a study of T cells in Graves' hyperthyroidism and ophthalmopathy. MiXCR, applied by TCRdb to the multiplex PCR reads, yields one record per CDR3 protein. The sample lists 490,000 or so distinct CDR3 sequences; 20% to 25% were seen once. The specimen was blood. These TCRs come from a woman aged 70-85 years with Graves' ophthalmopathy. Both conserved end residues are part of each CDR3. Fields, in order: J gene, V gene, D gene, clone size, CDR3 protein, CDR3 DNA. A D gene is named only where the DNA matches it firmly. Size tells how often a clone was seen (once, few, many) or the class of an expanded clone, and some rows leave it out.

TRBJ1-2,TRBV10-3,TRBD1,few,CAISNRGPYGYTF,TGTGCCATCAGTAACAGGGGACCCTATGGCTACACCTTC
TRBJ1-3,TRBV30,NA,NA,CAWSAGGNTIYF,TGTGCCTGGAGTGCCGGCGGAAACACCATATATTTT
TRBJ2-1,TRBV5-1,TRBD2,NA,CASSLGGGRASNEQFF,TGCGCCAGCAGCTTGGGAGGCGGGAGGGCCTCCAATGAGCAGTTCTTC
TRBJ2-3,TRBV7-2,NA,NA,CASSLRGGANTDTQYF,TGTGCCAGCAGCTTAAGGGGGGGGGCTAACACAGATACGCAGTATTTT
TRBJ2-7,TRBV20-1,NA,few,CSARGQHPYEQYF,TGCAGTGCTAGAGGTCAGCATCCCTACGAGCAGTACTTC
TRBJ1-1,TRBV18,NA,few,CASSPPGRQNTEAFF,TGTGCCAGCTCACCACCGGGACGGCAGAACACTGAAGCTTTCTTT
TRBJ1-3,TRBV7-9,NA,NA,CASSLASGLGNTIYF,TGTGCCAGCAGCTTAGCATCGGGGCTTGGAAACACCATATATTTT
TRBJ1-1,TRBV7-2,TRBD1,many,CASSFTGERAFF,TGTGCCAGCAGCTTTACAGGGGAGCGAGCTTTCTTT
TRBJ1-1,TRBV24-1,NA,NA,CATRDSGTTGQAFF,TGTGCCACCAGAGACTCCGGGACAACCGGACAAGCTTTCTTT
TRBJ2-7,TRBV6-6,NA,few,CASSYMRNSYEQYF,TGTGCCAGCAGTTACATGCGAAACTCCTACGAGCAGTACTTC